A selection of T cell receptor beta chains follows, all from one sample in a study of blood T cell repertoires in COVID-19. This table comes from immunoSEQ multiplex PCR, and its TCRdb copy is limited to in-frame clones, with some not included. Of roughly 300,000 clones in the sample, 90% to 95% were seen once. The material sequenced was peripheral blood. These receptors were taken from a woman aged 25 to 39 with COVID-19, enrolled during active disease. Each CDR3 is given with its conserved first and last residue. D genes are given only for firm matches. A row's size may be missing; if present it is once, few, many or a size class.

.	TRBV28	.	TRBJ1-6	CASSLLRDSDSPLHF	TGTGCCAGCAGTTTATTACGTGACAGCGATTCACCCCTCCACTTT
.	TRBV30	.	TRBJ2-7	CAWTRDSRGNEQYF	TGTGCCTGGACCCGGGACTCCAGAGGAAACGAGCAGTACTTC
.	TRBV5-4	TRBD1	TRBJ2-1	CASSTGTGAHNEQFF	TGTGCCAGCAGTACCGGGACAGGGGCCCACAATGAGCAGTTCTTC
.	TRBV18	.	TRBJ1-1	CASSRADAFEAFF	TGTGCCAGCTCACGAGCGGACGCATTTGAAGCTTTCTTT
.	TRBV15	TRBD1	TRBJ1-2	CATSRDRPGGLDGYTF	TGTGCCACCAGCAGAGATAGGCCAGGGGGTCTGGATGGCTACACCTTC
few	TRBV6-5	TRBD2	TRBJ2-5	CASRIGGSETQYF	TGTGCCAGCAGAATCGGGGGGTCGGAGACCCAGTACTTC
.	TRBV15	TRBD2	TRBJ2-2	CATSRDALAGVYAGELFF	TGTGCCACCAGCAGAGATGCCCTAGCGGGAGTATACGCCGGGGAGCTGTTTTTT
.	TRBV5-1	.	TRBJ1-6	CASSGSNTGGSPLHF	TGCGCCAGCAGCGGGAGCAATACCGGGGGTTCACCCCTCCACTTT
.	TRBV3-1/TRBV3-2	TRBD1	TRBJ2-7	CASSLGQGAYYEQYF	TGTGCCAGCAGCCTCGGACAGGGGGCCTACTACGAGCAGTACTTC
.	TRBV3-1/TRBV3-2	TRBD1	TRBJ2-7	CASSQGGQGARRAYEQYF	TGTGCCAGCAGCCAAGGGGGGCAGGGGGCGCGGCGGGCCTACGAGCAGTACTTC
few	TRBV28	.	TRBJ1-4	CASRLQRPPRKLFF	TGTGCCAGCAGGCTTCAACGCCCTCCTAGAAAACTGTTTTTT
.	TRBV5-1	.	TRBJ2-1	CASSLGYGGNNEQFF	TGCGCCAGCAGCTTGGGGTACGGCGGGAACAATGAGCAGTTCTTC
.	TRBV11-2	.	TRBJ2-1	CASSLVDEQFF	TGTGCCAGCAGCTTAGTCGATGAGCAGTTCTTC
.	TRBV10-3	.	TRBJ2-2	CAISEMEADGELFF	TGTGCCATCAGTGAAATGGAGGCGGACGGGGAGCTGTTTTTT
once	TRBV10-3	.	TRBJ1-6	CAIKDSESSYNSPLHF	TGTGCCATCAAGGACTCCGAGAGCTCCTATAATTCACCCCTCCACTTT
.	TRBV19	TRBD1	TRBJ1-4	CASSSGQGKSNEKLFF	TGTGCCAGTAGTTCGGGACAGGGGAAGTCTAATGAAAAACTGTTTTTT
.	TRBV5-4	TRBD1	TRBJ1-1	CASSSTGIGTEAFF	TGTGCCAGCAGCTCGACAGGGATCGGGACTGAAGCTTTCTTT
.	TRBV5-1	.	TRBJ2-2	CASSLRQANTGELFF	TGCGCCAGCAGCTTGAGACAGGCGAACACCGGGGAGCTGTTTTTT
.	TRBV29-1	TRBD1	TRBJ2-1	CSGGQGEWNEQFF	TGCAGCGGTGGACAGGGGGAGTGGAATGAGCAGTTCTTC
.	TRBV6-4	.	TRBJ1-4	CASSIPRETNEKLFF	TGTGCCAGCAGTATCCCGCGGGAAACTAATGAAAAACTGTTTTTT
.	TRBV5-1	TRBD1	TRBJ1-1	CASSFTRTGDTEAFF	TGCGCCAGCAGCTTCACCCGGACAGGAGATACTGAAGCTTTCTTT
once	TRBV4-1	TRBD2	TRBJ2-7	CASSQAASGTFSYEQYF	TGCGCCAGCAGCCAAGCGGCTAGCGGGACATTCTCCTACGAGCAGTACTTC